Listed here are 13 T cell receptor beta chains from one sample, sequenced in a study of blood T cell repertoires in COVID-19. Assay used: immunoSEQ multiplex PCR; TCRdb lists only in-frame clones, some missing. This table has about 110,000 clones, approximately 84% appearing once. The sequencing input was peripheral blood. The source is a human donor in a cohort sampled during active COVID-19.

V usage is TRBV29-1 and J usage is TRBJ2-6; 8 bases line up with TRBD1. The germline V gene has CDR1 SQVTM and CDR2 ANQGSEA. The CDR3 is made up of 16 amino acids. The V segment lost 6 bases and the J segment 0 bases; nucleotides outside the gene matches: 7. The CDR3 sequence is CSVLSGGVSGANVLTF. The CDR3 DNA reads TGCAGCGTGTTGTCAGGGGGCGTCTCTGGGGCCAACGTCCTGACTTTC.

This rearrangement joins TRBV7-9 to TRBJ2-3; tentative D call: TRBD2 (6 bases). The V end lost 1 base, the J end lost 2 bases, and 7 bases lay between the germline ends. The CDR3 is 14 residues long. The germline V gene has CDR1 SEHNR and CDR2 FQNEAQ (reference sequence). The chain's CDR3 is CASSLGRDTDTQYF. CDR3 DNA: TGTGCCAGCAGCTTAGGGCGGGACACAGATACGCAGTATTTT.

The genes are TRBV4-1 and TRBJ2-3, with a tentative D call TRBD1 (5 bases). Germline V CDR1 and CDR2: MGHRA, YSYEKL. This CDR3 spans 16 amino acids. The V end lost 1 base, the J end lost 2 bases, and 13 bases lay between the germline ends. CDR3 protein: CASSQASHRNTDTQYF. DNA for the CDR3: TGCGCCAGCAGCCAAGCGTCTCACAGGAACACAGATACGCAGTATTTT.

The chain uses TRBV10-3 and TRBJ1-1; 9 positions match TRBD1. Germline V CDR1 and CDR2: ENHRY, SYGVKD. The junction had 12 bases not matched to a gene; V was cut back by 10 bases and J by 6 bases. The CDR3 consists of 14 residues. The chain's CDR3 is CATQQQGARAEAFF. CDR3 sequence (DNA): TGTGCCACCCAGCAACAGGGGGCGCGTGCTGAAGCTTTCTTT.

This rearrangement joins TRBV19 to TRBJ1-4; D is perhaps TRBD1 (6 bases). Trimming pared 5 bases from V and 8 bases from J, leaving 18 bases between. CDR1 and CDR2 (germline): LNHDA, SQIVND (reference sequence). The CDR3 consists of 15 residues. The CDR3: CASSADRDQGEKLFF. The CDR3 DNA follows: TGTGCCAGTAGTGCGGACCGGGACCAGGGGGAAAAACTGTTTTTT.

This clone was recorded a few times. V usage is TRBV10-3 and J usage is TRBJ1-1, with 7 bases lining up with TRBD1. The trim removed 0 bases at V and 3 bases at J, leaving 4 bases unmatched. The germline V gene encodes CDR1 ENHRY and CDR2 SYGVKD. The CDR3 totals 15 residues. In DNA, the CDR3 is TGTGCCATCAGTGAGTCTAGGGGGCTTGACACTGAAGCTTTCTTT. This sequence encodes CAISESRGLDTEAFF.

The J gene is TRBJ2-3, the V gene TRBV5-1, with TRBD1 identical over 10 bases. CDR3 length equals 15 residues. Germline loops: CDR1 SGHRS, CDR2 YFSETQ. The junction had 8 bases not matched to a gene; V was cut back by 4 bases and J by 6 bases. In DNA form, the CDR3 reads TGCGCCAGCAGCGAGGGGACAGGGGAGGCCGATACGCAGTATTTT. Translated, it gives CASSEGTGEADTQYF.

This chain links TRBV28 with TRBJ1-2; a possible D gene is TRBD1 (6 bases). Germline loops: CDR1 MDHEN, CDR2 SYDVKM. V was cut by 5 bases and J by 13 bases, with 17 bases left in between. The CDR3 consists of 12 residues. CDR3 bases: TGTGCCAGCAGTCCCGCCTGGGACACTCCCACCTTC. Encoded protein: CASSPAWDTPTF.

The chain couples TRBV7-2 to TRBJ2-5; 8 positions agree with TRBD2. J lost 0 bases, V lost 5 bases, and 5 bases had no gene match. This CDR3 has 15 residues. The germline V gene has CDR1 SGHTA and CDR2 FQGNSA. The CDR3, as DNA: TGTGCCAGCAGCACCATAGCGGGGAACCAAGAGACCCAGTACTTC. Amino acids: CASSTIAGNQETQYF.

This chain connects TRBV3-1 (or the pseudogene TRBV3-2) to TRBJ2-2; TRBD2 might be the D (6 bases). The CDR3 spans 15 residues. Germline CDR1 is LGHDT and CDR2 is YNNKEL (reference sequence). V was shortened by 4 bases and J by 1 base, with 10 bases between the two germline ends. CDR3 in DNA: TGTGCCAGCAGCCCGCTAGCGTTGAACACCGGGGAGCTGTTTTTT. Its protein product is CASSPLALNTGELFF.

The chain carries TRBV28 and TRBJ1-3; TRBD1 matches at 7 bases. The CDR3 is 15 residues long. CDR1 and CDR2 (germline): MDHEN, SYDVKM. Germline trimming cut 6 bases from V and 2 bases from J; bases unmatched to any gene: 7. The CDR3, as DNA: TGTGCCAGCAGGAGGACAGGAGTTACTGGAAACACCATATATTTT. As protein: CASRRTGVTGNTIYF.

The rearrangement links TRBV7-2 to TRBJ2-1; 7 bases agree with TRBD2. The junction had 1 base not matched to a gene; V was cut back by 0 bases and J by 2 bases. Germline V gives CDR1 SGHTA, CDR2 FQGNSA. The CDR3 has 15 residues. CDR3 protein: CASSLAGGAYNEQFF. Here the CDR3 DNA reads TGTGCCAGCAGCTTAGCGGGAGGGGCCTACAATGAGCAGTTCTTC.

This rearrangement joins TRBV29-1 to TRBJ1-1; weak D call: TRBD1 (5 bases). Trimming left V 6 bases short and J 3 bases short, with 14 bases between. The CDR3 is 13 residues long. Germline V gene sequence: CDR1 SQVTM, CDR2 ANQGSEA. This CDR3 reads CSVNGGMYTEAFF. CDR3 nucleotide sequence: TGCAGCGTAAACGGGGGAATGTACACTGAAGCTTTCTTT.